Following are 23 T cell receptor beta chains from one sample sequenced in a study of blood T cell repertoires in COVID-19. Using immunoSEQ multiplex PCR, the repertoire was profiled, and TCRdb retains in-frame clones only, with some absent. The table has 200,000 to 250,000 clones, approximately 80% seen once. Sequenced: PBMCs or T cells enriched from blood (not recorded which). All receptors derive from a man in his forties or fifties who had recovered from COVID-19.

CDR3 sequence (DNA): TGTGCCAGCAGCAGGGGAGAGTATAATTCACCCCTCCACTTT. Amino acid sequence: CASSRGEYNSPLHF. The J gene is TRBJ1-6, the V gene TRBV28, with D tentatively TRBD1 (6 bases). From germline, CDR1 is MDHEN and CDR2 SYDVKM. Trimming shortened V by 6 bases and J by 4 bases, and 10 bases separated the two germline ends. The CDR3 is 14 amino acids.

The J gene is TRBJ2-5, the V gene TRBV11-2; possibly TRBD2 for D (5 bases). From germline, CDR1 is SGHAT and CDR2 FQNNGV. CDR3 size: 13 residues. Trimming pared 5 bases from V and 5 bases from J, leaving 12 bases between. CDR3 sequence reads: CASSPDWRETQYF. The DNA of the CDR3 is TGTGCCAGCAGCCCGGACTGGAGGGAGACCCAGTACTTC. Combining the CDR3 with reference TRBV11-2 and TRBJ2-5 gives the whole variable domain EAGVAQSPRYKIIEKRQSVAFWCNPISGHATLYWYQQILGQGPKLLIQFQNNGVVDDSQLPKDRFSAERLKGVDSTLKIQPAKLEDSAVYLCASSPDWRETQYFGPGTRLLVL.

In regard to this clone: Other DNA sequences in this sample translate to the same CDR3. V usage is TRBV7-2 and J usage is TRBJ1-5; D is ambiguous. With 1 base removed from V and 7 bases from J, the gap between germline ends came to 8 bases. Germline V lookup: CDR1 SGHTA, CDR2 FQGNSA. There are 13 residues in the CDR3. DNA for the CDR3: TGTGCCAGCAGCTTAGTATCGGGGCAGCCCCAGCATTTT. It specifies CASSLVSGQPQHF. Together with reference TRBV7-2 and TRBJ1-5, the CDR3 gives the full variable domain: GAGVSQSPSNKVTEKGKDVELRCDPISGHTALYWYRQSLGQGLEFLIYFQGNSAPDKSGLPSDRFSAERTGGSVSTLTIQRTQQEDSAVYLCASSLVSGQPQHFGDGTRLSIL.

The chain employs TRBV3-1 (or the pseudogene TRBV3-2) and TRBJ2-7; D unresolved. The CDR3 runs 14 residues. V lost 3 bases, J lost 6 bases, and 15 bases lay in between. The germline CDR1 and CDR2 sequences are LGHDT and YNNKEL (reference sequence). The DNA of the CDR3 is TGTGCCAGCAGCCAGGCAAGTGTGACACGCGAGCAGTACTTC. This translates into CASSQASVTREQYF.

The V gene is TRBV7-8, the J gene TRBJ2-5, with a tentative D call TRBD2 (6 bases). Germline values: CDR1 SGHVS, CDR2 FQNEAQ. The CDR3 runs to 14 residues. V gave up 1 base and J gave up 3 bases, with 9 bases separating them. The CDR3 region is CASSLGRDEETQYF. In DNA, the CDR3 is TGTGCCAGCAGCTTAGGGAGGGATGAAGAGACCCAGTACTTC. Filled out from reference TRBV7-8 and TRBJ2-5, the complete variable domain reads GAGVSQSPRYKVAKRGQDVALRCDPISGHVSLFWYQQALGQGPEFLTYFQNEAQLDKSGLPSDRFFAERPEGSVSTLKIQRTQQEDSAVYLCASSLGRDEETQYFGPGTRLLVL.

This clone was seen a handful of times. The genes are TRBV10-3 and TRBJ2-2; the match to TRBD2 covers 8 bases. From germline, CDR1 is ENHRY and CDR2 SYGVKD. CDR3 length: 15 residues. The trim removed 4 bases at V and 1 base at J, leaving 2 bases unmatched. CDR3 nucleotides: TGTGCCATCAGTGGTAGCGGGGTGAACACCGGGGAGCTGTTTTTT. It translates to CAISGSGVNTGELFF.

The rearrangement uses TRBV24-1 and TRBJ2-1, with 9 bases matching TRBD2. Germline CDR1 reads KGHDR; CDR2 reads SFDVKD. The length of the CDR3 is 19 residues. J lost 0 bases, V lost 10 bases, and 18 bases had no gene match. In nucleotides, the CDR3 is TGTGCCACTAGCGATGTAGCGGGAGTCCCAACCCGCTCCTACAATGAGCAGTTCTTC. It specifies CATSDVAGVPTRSYNEQFF.

The chain is built from TRBV4-1 and TRBJ2-5; D might be TRBD2 (5 bases). V was trimmed by 2 bases and J by 5 bases, leaving 9 bases between them. CDR1 and CDR2 from the germline V gene are MGHRA and YSYEKL. The CDR3 loop spans 13 amino acids. CDR3 DNA sequence: TGCGCCAGCAGCCAATGGAGGATGGAGACCCAGTACTTC. Translated, it gives CASSQWRMETQYF.

This clone was counted a few times. The J gene is TRBJ2-1, the V gene TRBV30, with 7 bases that match TRBD2. With V trimmed by 3 bases and J by 2 bases, 4 bases remained unmatched. In germline, CDR1 is GTSNPN, CDR2 SVGIG (reference sequence). The CDR3 extends over 14 amino acids. The CDR3 reads CAWSGGSPYNEQFF. DNA of the CDR3: TGTGCCTGGAGCGGGGGGAGCCCCTACAATGAGCAGTTCTTC.

V and J are TRBV29-1 and TRBJ2-1; TRBD2 matches at 15 bases. Per germline, CDR1 SQVTM and CDR2 ANQGSEA. There are 21 residues in the CDR3. V lost 3 bases to trimming and J lost 0 bases; unmatched junction nucleotides: 15. The CDR3 bases are TGCAGCGTTGAGGGAGCTATAGGGACTAGCGGGAGGATGCTCTCCTACAATGAGCAGTTCTTC. Amino acids: CSVEGAIGTSGRMLSYNEQFF.

This clone came up many times. The chain recombines TRBV7-9 with TRBJ2-7; D is ambiguous. Trimming took off 2 bases at V and 5 bases at J, with 7 bases between the two ends. CDR1 SEHNR and CDR2 FQNEAQ come from the germline V gene (reference sequence). CDR3 length: 12 amino acids. The CDR3 nucleotides are TGTGCCAGCAGCTTAAGATCGGACGAGCAGTACTTC. Amino acids: CASSLRSDEQYF.

The V call is TRBV6-5, the J call TRBJ2-1; TRBD1 matches 8 bases. The CDR3 loop spans 12 amino acids. V lost 7 bases to trimming and J lost 8 bases; unmatched junction nucleotides: 4. Germline V gene lookup returns CDR1 MNHEY and CDR2 SVGAGI. This CDR3 reads CASNGQGYEQFF. CDR3 DNA: TGTGCCAGCAACGGACAGGGCTATGAGCAGTTCTTC.

The chain joins TRBV16 to TRBJ2-1, with a weak D call TRBD1 (7 bases). Germline V gene lookup returns CDR1 KGHSY and CDR2 FQNENV. This CDR3 is built from 13 residues. Trimming stripped 0 bases from V and 16 bases from J, with 16 bases between. The CDR3 DNA sequence: TGTGCCAGCAGCCAATCAACGGGCCAGGGGGGCTTCTTC. It translates to CASSQSTGQGGFF.

The rearrangement links TRBV11-2 to TRBJ1-1; unclear D gene. Germline CDR1 is SGHAT and CDR2 is FQNNGV. The ends were cut back, 6 bases at V and 3 bases at J, with 11 bases in the middle. The CDR3 has 13 amino acids. The CDR3 nucleotides are TGTGCCAGCAGTTTCACCCGGGACACTGAAGCTTTCTTT. It translates to CASSFTRDTEAFF.

The CDR3, as DNA: TGCAGCGTTGAGAGGACTAGCAGGAATGAGCAGTTCTTC. It yields the protein CSVERTSRNEQFF. The chain employs TRBV29-1 and TRBJ2-1; TRBD2 matches at 8 bases. Per the germline V gene, CDR1 is SQVTM and CDR2 is ANQGSEA. V gave up 3 bases and J gave up 7 bases; unmatched junction bases: 5. The CDR3 runs 13 residues.

The rearrangement joins TRBV27 to TRBJ2-5; 8 bases are shared with TRBD2. CDR1 is MNHEY, CDR2 SMNVEV, per germline (reference sequence). The J segment lost 5 bases and the V segment lost 5 bases, leaving 16 bases of the junction unmatched. The CDR3 has 17 residues. The CDR3 spells CASSATELAAGRETQYF. CDR3 sequence (DNA): TGTGCCAGCAGTGCGACCGAACTAGCGGCGGGGCGCGAGACCCAGTACTTC.

This clone came up a few times. This chain connects TRBV19 to TRBJ1-1; D not resolved. Germline V lookup: CDR1 LNHDA, CDR2 SQIVND (reference sequence). The CDR3 covers 13 residues. The V end was cut by 4 bases, the J end by 4 bases, with 10 bases between. CDR3 sequence reads: CASSNGFSTEAFF. The CDR3 bases are TGTGCCAGTAGTAACGGGTTTTCCACTGAAGCTTTCTTT.

The DNA of the CDR3 is TGTGCCAGCAGTTTAAAAGCCCCCTCTGACAGCCTGAACACTGAAGCTTTCTTT. It translates to CASSLKAPSDSLNTEAFF. The genes are TRBV27 and TRBJ1-1, with TRBD1 as a possible D gene (5 bases). Trimming pared 2 bases from V and 0 bases from J, leaving 19 bases between. The CDR3 is made up of 18 amino acids. Germline lookup yields CDR1 MNHEY and CDR2 SMNVEV (reference sequence).

This chain uses TRBV7-3 with TRBJ2-5; D is perhaps TRBD1 (6 bases). The CDR3 is 15 residues long. CDR1 and CDR2 from the germline V gene are SGHTA and FQGTGA. V was pared by 4 bases and J by 4 bases, with 16 bases between. DNA for the CDR3: TGTGCCAGCAGCTCGTCGGGACAAGTTGGAGAGACCCAGTACTTC. This sequence encodes CASSSSGQVGETQYF.

In its sample, this clone was seen a few times. V usage is TRBV5-1 and J usage is TRBJ1-2, with D tentatively TRBD1 (6 bases). The CDR3 extends over 13 amino acids. V lost 4 bases, J lost 13 bases, and 20 bases lay in between. Germline CDR1 is SGHRS and CDR2 is YFSETQ. The CDR3, as DNA: TGCGCCAGCAGCACGGCGACAGGCGGCTTCCCCACCTTC. Protein product: CASSTATGGFPTF.

The chain is built from TRBV9 and TRBJ1-1; 11 bases agree with TRBD1. V was clipped by 2 bases and J by 10 bases; unmatched bases: 1. This CDR3 has 12 residues. Per the germline V gene, CDR1 is SGDLS and CDR2 is YYNGEE. CDR3 nucleotides: TGTGCCAGCAGCGTTGGGACAGGGGGAGCTTTCTTT. Its protein product is CASSVGTGGAFF.

J is TRBJ1-1 and V is TRBV19; D gene ambiguous. V lost 8 bases, J lost 3 bases, and 10 bases lay in between. The V gene's germline CDR1 is LNHDA and CDR2 SQIVND (reference sequence). The CDR3 length is 12 residues. CDR3 amino acids: CASSEAYTEAFF. The DNA for the CDR3 is TGTGCCAGTTCTGAGGCGTACACTGAAGCTTTCTTT.

This sequence joins TRBV3-1 (or the pseudogene TRBV3-2) and TRBJ1-1, with a weak D call TRBD1 (5 bases). Trimming shortened V by 0 bases and J by 0 bases, and 8 bases separated the two germline ends. The CDR3 runs 15 residues. Germline loops: CDR1 LGHDT, CDR2 YNNKEL (reference sequence). CDR3 loop: CASSQDRGLNTEAFF. As DNA, the CDR3 is TGTGCCAGCAGCCAAGATAGGGGATTGAACACTGAAGCTTTCTTT.